The 26 T cell receptor beta chains presented below share a single source sample, sequenced in a study of cytomegalovirus exposure and HLA in healthy donors. 13 Jbeta primers and 60 Vbeta primers were used for the PCR. Sequencing was performed with immunoSEQ multiplex PCR; in TCRdb, only in-frame clones are kept and a portion is missing. The table has 180,000 or so clones, about three quarters seen once. Material for sequencing was PBMCs. All receptors derive from a man aged 18 to 35 in good health and CMV-seronegative.

CDR3 amino acids: CASSVLAGGNEQFF. CDR3 nucleotide sequence: TGTGCCAGCAGTGTACTAGCGGGGGGAAATGAGCAGTTCTTC. The rearrangement uses TRBV2 and TRBJ2-1; TRBD2 matches at 12 bases. Germline V gives CDR1 SNHLY, CDR2 FYNNEI. J lost 7 bases, V lost 4 bases, and 2 bases had no gene match. This CDR3 is built from 14 residues. The whole variable domain, remainder taken from reference TRBV2 and TRBJ2-1, is EPEVTQTPSHQVTQMGQEVILRCVPISNHLYFYWYRQILGQKVEFLVSFYNNEISEKSEIFDDQFSVERPDGSNFTLKIRSTKLEDSAMYFCASSVLAGGNEQFFGPGTRLTVL.

The chain recombines TRBV6-1 with TRBJ2-7; 7 bases match TRBD2. Germline-derived CDR1 and CDR2 are MNHNS and SASEGT. The CDR3 is 13 residues long. Trimming cost V 3 bases and J 6 bases; bases outside gene matches: 5. The CDR3 here is CASSEIAGLEQYF. CDR3 DNA sequence: TGTGCCAGCAGTGAGATAGCGGGCCTCGAGCAGTACTTC.

The rearrangement links TRBV30 to TRBJ2-7, with D possibly TRBD2 on 5 matching bases. In germline, CDR1 is GTSNPN, CDR2 SVGIG (reference sequence). The CDR3 runs 15 residues. The V gene lost 3 bases and the J gene lost 0 bases, with 15 bases spanning the gap. The CDR3 here is CAWSAYPGISYEQYF. CDR3 DNA: TGTGCCTGGAGCGCCTACCCGGGGATCTCCTACGAGCAGTACTTC.

This chain joins TRBV6-5 and TRBJ2-5, with a tentative D call TRBD1 (5 bases). The CDR3 covers 14 residues. Germline V lookup: CDR1 MNHEY, CDR2 SVGAGI. V lost 4 bases and J 4 bases, leaving 13 bases between the germline ends. The CDR3 is CASSSRQGVETQYF. DNA of the CDR3: TGTGCCAGCAGTTCTAGGCAGGGTGTAGAGACCCAGTACTTC.

The chain is built from TRBV27 and TRBJ2-3, with D possibly matching TRBD2 (7 bases). The germline V gene has CDR1 MNHEY and CDR2 SMNVEV (reference sequence). The CDR3 is made up of 15 amino acids. Deletions cut 6 bases from V and 5 bases from J, with 18 bases between. The CDR3 region is CASSQTGGRQDTQYF. The CDR3 region has the DNA TGTGCCAGCAGCCAGACCGGGGGGCGACAAGATACGCAGTATTTT.

The chain recombines TRBV10-3 with TRBJ2-2; D uncertain. Germline loops: CDR1 ENHRY, CDR2 SYGVKD. This CDR3 contains 13 residues. Trimming left V 4 bases short and J 4 bases short, with 7 bases between. The CDR3 DNA reads as TGTGCCATCAGTGTGAGGTCCACCGGGGAGCTGTTTTTT. Encoded protein: CAISVRSTGELFF.

The rearrangement joins TRBV2 to TRBJ2-2, with D perhaps TRBD2 (5 bases). Trimming removed 6 bases from V and 5 bases from J, with 10 bases in between. Germline V gene sequence: CDR1 SNHLY, CDR2 FYNNEI. The CDR3 has 13 residues. Here the CDR3 DNA reads TGTGCCAGCAGGGGTAGGGAGACCGGGGAGCTGTTTTTT. It encodes CASRGRETGELFF.

J is TRBJ2-5 and V is TRBV5-5, with TRBD2 matching 9 bases. Trimming removed 1 base from V and 2 bases from J; junction bases left unmatched: 6. The CDR3 covers 16 residues. Per the germline V gene, CDR1 is SGHKS and CDR2 is YYEKEE (reference sequence). CDR3 protein: CASSLNAGGGQETQYF. The CDR3 coding sequence is TGTGCCAGCAGCTTGAATGCGGGGGGGGGACAAGAGACCCAGTACTTC.

This clone was seen a handful of times. V gene TRBV28 combines with J gene TRBJ2-7, with a weak D call TRBD1 (5 bases). V was trimmed by 6 bases and J by 1 base, leaving 10 bases between them. This CDR3 spans 13 amino acids. Germline V gene lookup returns CDR1 MDHEN and CDR2 SYDVKM. CDR3 nucleotides: TGTGCCAGCAGAATGACAGCATCCTACGAGCAGTACTTC. As protein: CASRMTASYEQYF.

This clone was observed once. V is TRBV10-3 and J is TRBJ2-1, with 10 bases matching TRBD2. From germline, CDR1 is ENHRY and CDR2 SYGVKD. The V and J ends lost 3 bases and 9 bases, in that order; junction bases with no gene match: 8. The CDR3 is 15 residues long. CDR3 region: CAISEAELAGFEQFF. CDR3 coding DNA: TGTGCCATCAGTGAAGCGGAACTAGCGGGATTTGAGCAGTTCTTC.

The chain couples TRBV14 to TRBJ1-2, with a weak D call TRBD1 (5 bases). There are 13 residues in the CDR3. In germline, CDR1 is SGHDN, CDR2 FVKESK. Between the trimmed V and J ends, which lost 1 base and 8 bases, there was a span of 11 bases. DNA for the CDR3: TGTGCCAGCAGCCAAGTCCGCAGGGAAGGCTACACCTTC. This translates into CASSQVRREGYTF.

The V call is TRBV28, the J call TRBJ1-1; D gene unclear. CDR3 length: 14 residues. Germline assignment: CDR1 MDHEN and CDR2 SYDVKM. V lost 5 bases to trimming and J lost 1 base, with 11 bases between them. The CDR3 sequence: CASSHEDRNTEAFF. CDR3 sequence (DNA): TGTGCCAGCAGTCACGAGGATCGGAACACTGAAGCTTTCTTT.

The chain combines TRBV18 with TRBJ1-2; TRBD1 aligns across 10 bases. Germline V gives CDR1 KGHSH, CDR2 LQKENI. This CDR3 comprises 15 residues. V dropped 2 bases and J dropped 0; count of bases not matched to a gene: 0. The CDR3 bases are TGTGCCAGCTCACCAGGACAGGGGGCTAACTATGGCTACACCTTC. Amino acids: CASSPGQGANYGYTF.

This sequence joins TRBV7-2 and TRBJ2-3; D remains ambiguous. Germline V lookup: CDR1 SGHTA, CDR2 FQGNSA. Trimming took off 5 bases at V and 4 bases at J, with 10 bases between the two ends. CDR3 length equals 13 residues. CDR3: CASSLLEPDTQYF. The CDR3 bases are TGTGCCAGCAGCCTTCTAGAACCAGATACGCAGTATTTT.

The J gene is TRBJ2-1, the V gene TRBV7-8; 13 bases are shared with TRBD2. Germline values: CDR1 SGHVS, CDR2 FQNEAQ. The CDR3 length is 16 residues. V gave up 2 bases and J gave up 9 bases; unmatched junction bases: 7. CDR3 nucleotides: TGTGCCAGCAGCTTATACGGGACTAGCGGGACTATTGAGCAGTTCTTC. Residues: CASSLYGTSGTIEQFF.

This rearrangement joins TRBV2 to TRBJ2-1, with 10 bases identical to TRBD2. CDR3 length equals 13 residues. Germline V lookup: CDR1 SNHLY, CDR2 FYNNEI. Trimming cost V 10 bases and J 3 bases; bases outside gene matches: 3. In DNA, the CDR3 is TGTGCCACCGGGACTAGCGTCTACAATGAGCAGTTCTTC. It specifies CATGTSVYNEQFF.

V and J are TRBV9 and TRBJ1-2, with D possibly TRBD1 on 5 matching bases. Looked up from germline, CDR1 is SGDLS and CDR2 is YYNGEE. The CDR3 has 15 amino acids. Trimming stripped 4 bases from V and 7 bases from J, with 20 bases between. For the CDR3, the DNA is TGTGCCAGCAGCCCCGGGGGACTGACTATGAGTGGCTACACCTTC. It yields the protein CASSPGGLTMSGYTF.

The CDR3 protein is CASSRGRSETQYF. CDR3 DNA sequence: TGTGCCAGCAGCCGCGGGAGATCAGAGACCCAGTACTTC. The chain recombines TRBV7-8 with TRBJ2-5; TRBD2 matches at 7 bases. After removal of 5 bases from V and 4 bases from J, the junction contained 4 bases not matched to a gene. Looked up from germline, CDR1 is SGHVS and CDR2 is FQNEAQ. This CDR3 comprises 13 residues.

The chain links TRBV27 to TRBJ1-5; 8 nucleotides agree with TRBD1. The germline CDR1 and CDR2 sequences are MNHEY and SMNVEV (reference sequence). Trimming cost V 2 bases and J 5 bases; bases outside gene matches: 5. This CDR3 region has 15 residues. CDR3 amino acids: CASSLIGRGHQPQHF. CDR3 bases: TGTGCCAGCAGTTTAATTGGCAGGGGGCATCAGCCCCAGCATTTT.

This clone was seen a single time. CDR3 protein: CASSLYGTVNSPLHF. In DNA form, the CDR3 reads TGTGCCAGCAGTTTGTACGGGACAGTAAATTCACCCCTCCACTTT. The chain has TRBV27 and TRBJ1-6, with 7 bases matching TRBD1. Trimming cost V 3 bases and J 7 bases; bases outside gene matches: 6. The germline gives CDR1 MNHEY, CDR2 SMNVEV (reference sequence). The CDR3 spans 15 residues.

CDR3 region: CSVVQKLTYEQYF. The DNA of the CDR3 is TGCAGCGTTGTACAAAAGTTGACTTACGAGCAGTACTTC. The rearrangement links TRBV29-1 to TRBJ2-7, with no clear D. The ends were cut back, 4 bases at V and 4 bases at J, with 14 bases in the middle. Germline V gives CDR1 SQVTM, CDR2 ANQGSEA. This CDR3 has 13 amino acids.

This clone was counted a single time. CDR3 coding DNA: TGTGCCAGCAGAGCCTCCGGGACAGGGCGTGGCTACACCTTC. It codes for CASRASGTGRGYTF. The chain combines TRBV9 with TRBJ1-2; 9 positions agree with TRBD1. The J segment lost 7 bases and the V segment lost 5 bases, leaving 9 bases of the junction unmatched. This CDR3 contains 14 residues. Looked up from germline, CDR1 is SGDLS and CDR2 is YYNGEE.

This clone was observed a single time. This sequence joins TRBV15 and TRBJ2-7, with TRBD2 identical over 11 bases. The CDR3 is 17 amino acids. Trimming at V came to 1 base and at J to 2 bases, leaving 7 bases not matched to a gene. The germline V gene encodes CDR1 LNHNV and CDR2 YYDKDF (reference sequence). The CDR3 loop reads CATSRVRTSGFTYEQYF. The CDR3 bases are TGTGCCACCAGCAGAGTCAGGACTAGCGGGTTTACCTACGAGCAGTACTTC.

This sequence joins TRBV19 and TRBJ2-5, with D possibly being TRBD2 (6 bases). Trimming removed 7 bases at V and 4 bases at J, with 16 bases between. The CDR3 has 14 residues. From germline, CDR1 is LNHDA and CDR2 SQIVND (reference sequence). CDR3 coding DNA: TGTGCCAGTAATAGTCACGAGGGAGGAGAGACCCAGTACTTC. Protein sequence: CASNSHEGGETQYF. The full variable domain, in which reference TRBV19 and TRBJ2-5 provide the parts outside the CDR3, is DGGITQSPKYLFRKEGQNVTLSCEQNLNHDAMYWYRQDPGQGLRLIYYSQIVNDFQKGDIAEGYSVSREKKESFPLTVTSAQKNPTAFYLCASNSHEGGETQYFGPGTRLLVL.

This sequence joins TRBV15 and TRBJ2-1; D is possibly TRBD2 (7 bases). V gave up 5 bases and J gave up 4 bases, with 15 bases separating them. The CDR3 is 15 residues long. The germline gives CDR1 LNHNV, CDR2 YYDKDF (reference sequence). The CDR3 sequence: CATSSGGRGYNEQFF. The CDR3 nucleotides read TGTGCCACCAGCTCCGGGGGGAGGGGGTACAATGAGCAGTTCTTC.

V is TRBV5-6 and J is TRBJ2-5; tentatively, D is TRBD1 (6 bases). The germline V gene encodes CDR1 SGHDT and CDR2 YYEEEE. This CDR3 contains 14 residues. V dropped 1 base and J dropped 5 bases, with 12 bases sitting between them. In DNA form, the CDR3 reads TGTGCCAGCAGCTTGACAGGGAACAGGGAGACCCAGTACTTC. This encodes CASSLTGNRETQYF.